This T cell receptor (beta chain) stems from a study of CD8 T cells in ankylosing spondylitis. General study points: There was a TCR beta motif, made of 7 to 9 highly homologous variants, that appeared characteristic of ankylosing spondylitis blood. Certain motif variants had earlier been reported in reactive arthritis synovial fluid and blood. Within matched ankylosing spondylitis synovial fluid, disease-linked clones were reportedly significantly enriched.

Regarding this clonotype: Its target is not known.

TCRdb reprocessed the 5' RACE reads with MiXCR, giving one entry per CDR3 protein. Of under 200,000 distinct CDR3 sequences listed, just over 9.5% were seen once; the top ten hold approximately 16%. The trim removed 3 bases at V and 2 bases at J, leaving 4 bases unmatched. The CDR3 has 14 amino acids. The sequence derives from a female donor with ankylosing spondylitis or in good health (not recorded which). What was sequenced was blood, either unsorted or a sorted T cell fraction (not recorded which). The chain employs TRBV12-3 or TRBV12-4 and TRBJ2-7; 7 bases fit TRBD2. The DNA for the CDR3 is TGTGCCAGCAGTTTTCGCGGGAGTGCCTACGAGCAGTACTTC. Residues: CASSFRGSAYEQYF.